The 2 T cell receptor beta chains reported below all come from one sample, sequenced in a study of blood T cell repertoires in COVID-19. The table came from immunoSEQ multiplex PCR; TCRdb's copy has only in-frame clones and leaves some out. Of about 220,000 clones in the sample, about 80% are singletons; the top ten hold roughly 2.4%. Sequencing was carried out using peripheral blood. These receptors all stem from a woman aged 55-75 years with acute or convalescent COVID-19.

The chain couples TRBV5-1 to TRBJ2-4; 7 nucleotides agree with TRBD1. The CDR3 covers 16 residues. The V gene's germline CDR1 is SGHRS and CDR2 YFSETQ. Trimming took 0 bases from V and 6 from J; bases not matched to a gene: 9. The CDR3 reads CASSLGATGQGNIQYF. CDR3 bases: TGCGCCAGCAGCTTGGGGGCGACAGGGCAAGGAAACATTCAGTACTTC.

J is TRBJ1-3 and V is TRBV4-2; 8 nucleotides match TRBD1. From germline, CDR1 is LGHNA and CDR2 YNFKEQ. The V gene end was trimmed by 4 bases and the J gene end by 1 base; junction bases not matched to a gene: 6. This CDR3 comprises 16 residues. The CDR3 spells CASSRDQGASGNTIYF. In nucleotides, the CDR3 is TGTGCCAGCAGCCGTGACCAGGGGGCTTCTGGAAACACCATATATTTT.